The 29 T cell receptor beta chains below come from one sample, sequenced in a study of shared clonotypes between healthy human individuals. TCRdb keeps only in-frame clones here, not all; method: immunoSEQ multiplex PCR. The table shows some 2.1 million clones, with 85% to 95% occurring only once. Naive CD8 cells lacked CD45RO and underwent positive selection for CCR7, leaving out terminally differentiated effector memory CD45RA+ cells. The sequenced material came from naive CD8+ T cells from PBMCs. The origin of the receptors is a young man in good health. Some clones in this sample may be carry-over from other donors' samples.

J is TRBJ1-2 and V is TRBV29-1; no clear D gene. This CDR3 region has 16 residues. Germline CDR1 SQVTM, CDR2 ANQGSEA. Trimming removed 1 base at V and 3 bases at J, with 18 bases between. In DNA form, the CDR3 reads TGCAGCGTTGAAGGCAGCATACCAGGAGAAGACTATGGCTACACCTTC. Protein product: CSVEGSIPGEDYGYTF.

V gene TRBV9 combines with J gene TRBJ2-3; TRBD1 agrees at 7 bases. V shed 3 bases and J 0 bases; nucleotides not matched to a gene: 7. The CDR3 contains 16 residues. Germline V gene lookup returns CDR1 SGDLS and CDR2 YYNGEE. The DNA for the CDR3 is TGTGCCAGCAGCGGACAGGGAACAACTAGCACAGATACGCAGTATTTT. It specifies CASSGQGTTSTDTQYF.

The chain employs TRBV28 and TRBJ1-3, with unresolved D. Trimming removed 5 bases from V and 4 bases from J, with 9 bases in between. CDR1 and CDR2 from the germline V gene are MDHEN and SYDVKM. The CDR3 sequence is 13 residues long. DNA of the CDR3: TGTGCCAGCAGTATACTCAGGGGAAACACCATATATTTT. This encodes CASSILRGNTIYF.

The chain carries TRBV6-1 and TRBJ1-3; TRBD1 is a possible D gene (6 bases). The CDR3 is made up of 14 amino acids. CDR1 is MNHNS and CDR2 is SASEGT in the germline V gene. Trimming shortened V by 6 bases and J by 1 base, and 10 bases separated the two germline ends. CDR3 coding DNA: TGTGCCAGCAGAACAGGGTTTTCTGGAAACACCATATATTTT. Amino acid sequence: CASRTGFSGNTIYF.

The gene calls are TRBV19 and TRBJ2-1; 7 bases line up with TRBD2. Trimming removed 3 bases from V and 4 bases from J; junction bases left unmatched: 6. Per germline, CDR1 LNHDA and CDR2 SQIVND (reference sequence). This CDR3 has 15 amino acids. The CDR3, as DNA: TGTGCCAGTAGTATTACGCGGGAGCCATACAATGAGCAGTTCTTC. Encoded protein: CASSITREPYNEQFF.

The chain employs TRBV7-9 and TRBJ1-1; a weak D match, TRBD1 (5 bases). Germline CDR1 reads SEHNR; CDR2 reads FQNEAQ (reference sequence). Trimming left V 5 bases short and J 0 bases short, with 22 bases between. CDR3 size: 18 residues. CDR3 sequence: CASSPRVAGFPMNTEAFF. The CDR3 DNA sequence: TGTGCCAGCAGCCCAAGGGTGGCAGGGTTTCCCATGAACACTGAAGCTTTCTTT.

V is TRBV5-6 and J is TRBJ2-2, with D hard to call. The V gene's germline CDR1 is SGHDT and CDR2 YYEEEE. V lost 0 bases, J lost 5 bases, and 14 bases lay in between. This CDR3 comprises 16 residues. CDR3 DNA: TGTGCCAGCAGCTTGGGCATGACGGAATATACCGGGGAGCTGTTTTTT. Protein product: CASSLGMTEYTGELFF. Complete variable domain (other parts from reference TRBV5-6 and TRBJ2-2): DAGVTQSPTHLIKTRGQQVTLRCSPKSGHDTVSWYQQALGQGPQFIFQYYEEEERQRGNFPDRFSGHQFPNYSSELNVNALLLGDSALYLCASSLGMTEYTGELFFGEGSRLTVL.

The gene calls are TRBV11-2 and TRBJ2-5; 10 bases are shared with TRBD1. Per the germline V gene, CDR1 is SGHAT and CDR2 is FQNNGV. Trimming at V came to 5 bases and at J to 5 bases, leaving 8 bases not matched to a gene. CDR3 length equals 15 residues. CDR3 sequence (DNA): TGTGCCAGCAGCCACGACAGGGGGCATGAGGAGACCCAGTACTTC. It codes for CASSHDRGHEETQYF.

J is TRBJ2-7 and V is TRBV5-1; 13 bases fit TRBD2. V gave up 4 bases and J gave up 6 bases; unmatched junction bases: 7. Germline V gives CDR1 SGHRS, CDR2 YFSETQ. The CDR3 runs to 15 residues. The CDR3 region has the DNA TGCGCCAGCAGCCCCTTACTAGCGGGAGGGGGCGAGCAGTACTTC. This encodes CASSPLLAGGGEQYF.

The chain is built from TRBV7-9 and TRBJ2-7, with D tentatively TRBD2 (5 bases). Germline V gives CDR1 SEHNR, CDR2 FQNEAQ (reference sequence). The CDR3 has 11 amino acids. Trimming left V 5 bases short and J 5 bases short, with 7 bases between. The CDR3 DNA sequence: TGTGCCAGCAGCCAAGCGGACGAGCAGTACTTC. Its translation is CASSQADEQYF. Full variable domain (rest looked up from reference TRBV7-9 and TRBJ2-7): DTGVSQNPRHKITKRGQNVTFRCDPISEHNRLYWYRQTLGQGPEFLTYFQNEAQLEKSRLLSDRFSAERPKGSFSTLEIQRTEQGDSAMYLCASSQADEQYFGPGTRLTVT.

This chain uses TRBV28 with TRBJ2-1, with 9 positions matching TRBD1. This CDR3 contains 16 residues. The germline gives CDR1 MDHEN, CDR2 SYDVKM. J was trimmed by 2 bases and V by 6 bases; bases with no gene match: 8. This CDR3 reads CASRQPGQGTYNEQFF. CDR3 coding DNA: TGTGCCAGCAGACAACCGGGACAGGGTACCTACAATGAGCAGTTCTTC.

As to this clone: Other nucleotide sequences in the sample specify the same CDR3. The chain carries TRBV27 and TRBJ2-3; D gene unclear. V was trimmed by 4 bases and J by 0 bases, leaving 5 bases between them. The germline gives CDR1 MNHEY, CDR2 SMNVEV (reference sequence). This CDR3 has 13 residues. This chain's CDR3 is CASSSYSTDTQYF. The CDR3 DNA reads as TGTGCCAGCAGTTCATACAGCACAGATACGCAGTATTTT.

J is TRBJ2-2 and V is TRBV7-3, with 7 bases identical to TRBD2. Losses at the gene ends were 6 bases for V and 1 base for J; bases not matched to a gene: 5. The CDR3 spans 15 residues. Germline CDR1 reads SGHTA; CDR2 reads FQGTGA. CDR3 DNA sequence: TGTGCCAGCAGATCGCGGGAGAGGAACACCGGGGAGCTGTTTTTT. Protein product: CASRSRERNTGELFF.

The V gene is TRBV7-9, the J gene TRBJ2-2; tentatively, D is TRBD1 (6 bases). CDR3 length: 15 residues. Germline V lookup: CDR1 SEHNR, CDR2 FQNEAQ (reference sequence). V was shortened by 2 bases and J by 3 bases, with 10 bases between the two germline ends. CDR3 protein: CASSLTGFDTGELFF. The CDR3 DNA is TGTGCCAGCAGCTTAACAGGGTTCGACACCGGGGAGCTGTTTTTT.

In the case of this clone: The sample carries other DNA sequences with the same CDR3. The V and J genes are TRBV5-1 and TRBJ1-1, with D unresolved. Between the trimmed V and J ends, which lost 4 bases and 0 bases, there was a span of 7 bases. This CDR3 is 13 amino acids long. The V gene's germline CDR1 is SGHRS and CDR2 YFSETQ. CDR3 sequence (DNA): TGCGCCAGCAGCGGAGCATTGAACACTGAAGCTTTCTTT. This sequence encodes CASSGALNTEAFF.

The chain is built from TRBV5-1 and TRBJ2-3; unclear D gene. V lost 4 bases and J lost 5, with 17 bases in between. The CDR3 has 15 amino acids. Germline CDR1 is SGHRS and CDR2 is YFSETQ. The CDR3 coding sequence is TGCGCCAGCAGCATCTACCTTTCGGATGGAGATACGCAGTATTTT. Its translation: CASSIYLSDGDTQYF.

The CDR3 nucleotides read TGTGCCAGCAGCTTAGAAGCCGCCCGGGAGACCCAGTACTTC. Protein: CASSLEAARETQYF. This chain uses TRBV7-8 with TRBJ2-5; D is ambiguous. V was shortened by 1 base and J by 5 bases, with 11 bases between the two germline ends. Germline V gene lookup returns CDR1 SGHVS and CDR2 FQNEAQ. There are 14 residues in the CDR3.

This chain links TRBV10-3 with TRBJ1-1; possible D gene TRBD1, 6 bases. CDR1 is ENHRY and CDR2 is SYGVKD in the germline V gene. The CDR3 has 14 residues. The V end lost 0 bases, the J end lost 5 bases, and 10 bases lay between the germline ends. CDR3 bases: TGTGCCATCAGTGAGTCCAACAGGGAGACTGAAGCTTTCTTT. Encoded protein: CAISESNRETEAFF.

The rearrangement links TRBV5-1 to TRBJ2-7, with 7 nucleotides matching TRBD1. The CDR3 spans 16 residues. The ends lost 3 bases at V and 2 bases at J; junction bases unmatched: 11. CDR1 is SGHRS, CDR2 YFSETQ, per germline. CDR3: CASSSTTGATTYEQYF. In DNA, the CDR3 is TGCGCCAGCAGCTCGACTACAGGGGCCACCACCTACGAGCAGTACTTC.

The CDR3: CASSGPTGVYGYTF. In nucleotides, the CDR3 is TGTGCCAGCAGTGGGCCTACAGGGGTCTATGGCTACACCTTC. The rearrangement joins TRBV6-1 to TRBJ1-2; TRBD1 agrees at 7 bases. The CDR3 has 14 amino acids. Germline CDR1 MNHNS, CDR2 SASEGT. The V gene end was trimmed by 4 bases and the J gene end by 4 bases; junction bases not matched to a gene: 6.

The chain uses TRBV18 and TRBJ1-5; no reliable D call. V was trimmed by 2 bases and J by 7 bases, leaving 12 bases between them. The CDR3 contains 14 residues. The germline gives CDR1 KGHSH, CDR2 LQKENI. Here the CDR3 reads CASSPGQVQQPQHF. CDR3 in DNA: TGTGCCAGCTCACCAGGGCAAGTTCAGCAGCCCCAGCATTTT.

This clone was recorded a few times. The rearrangement joins TRBV18 to TRBJ1-3; D unclear. The germline V gene encodes CDR1 KGHSH and CDR2 LQKENI. V gave up 0 bases and J gave up 0 bases, with 6 bases separating them. The CDR3 is 15 amino acids. The CDR3 nucleotides are TGTGCCAGCTCACCACCGCCATTCTCTGGAAACACCATATATTTT. As protein: CASSPPPFSGNTIYF.

This sequence joins TRBV29-1 and TRBJ1-1; D remains unclear. CDR3 length equals 11 residues. Trimming removed 4 bases from V and 5 bases from J, with 8 bases in between. Germline CDR1 is SQVTM and CDR2 is ANQGSEA. CDR3 amino acids: CSVAVYTEAFF. The CDR3 nucleotides are TGCAGCGTTGCGGTGTATACTGAAGCTTTCTTT.

The gene calls are TRBV7-9 and TRBJ2-7; D is perhaps TRBD1 or TRBD2 (6 bases each). Trimming removed 0 bases at V and 6 bases at J, with 12 bases between. This CDR3 comprises 14 residues. CDR1 and CDR2 (germline): SEHNR, FQNEAQ (reference sequence). The CDR3 DNA reads as TGTGCCAGCAGCTTAGCCGGGGGCCCACTCGAGCAGTACTTC. Translation: CASSLAGGPLEQYF.

This clone was recorded once. The CDR3 sequence: CASRTGAGAGELFF. CDR3 DNA: TGTGCCAGCAGGACAGGGGCGGGGGCCGGGGAGCTGTTTTTT. V usage is TRBV25-1 and J usage is TRBJ2-2, with D perhaps TRBD1 (8 bases). From germline, CDR1 is MGHDK and CDR2 SYGVNS. The CDR3 sequence is 14 residues long. With 6 bases removed from V and 6 bases from J, the gap between germline ends came to 14 bases.

V is TRBV6-6 and J is TRBJ1-5; tentative D call: TRBD1 (5 bases). Looked up from germline, CDR1 is MNHNY and CDR2 is SVGAGI (reference sequence). V was shortened by 11 bases and J by 7 bases, with 21 bases between the two germline ends. The CDR3 contains 14 residues. This CDR3 is CASALIPGNQPQHF. CDR3 coding DNA: TGTGCCTCCGCTTTGATTCCAGGGAACCAGCCCCAGCATTTT.

This clone was seen just once. The CDR3 loop is CASSSGQGGLSEQFF. The CDR3 nucleotides read TGTGCCAGCAGTTCGGGACAGGGAGGGTTGAGTGAGCAGTTCTTC. This chain uses TRBV6-5 with TRBJ2-1, with 9 bases matching TRBD1. J was trimmed by 9 bases and V by 4 bases; bases with no gene match: 10. The CDR3 runs 15 residues. In germline, CDR1 is MNHEY, CDR2 SVGAGI.

CDR3 coding DNA: TGTGCCAGCAGCAATGGACTGTTCACCTACAATGAGCAGTTCTTC. Protein product: CASSNGLFTYNEQFF. The rearrangement uses TRBV28 and TRBJ2-1; D might be TRBD2 (5 bases). The V end lost 6 bases, the J end lost 2 bases, and 14 bases lay between the germline ends. The V gene's germline CDR1 is MDHEN and CDR2 SYDVKM. CDR3 length equals 15 residues. Full variable domain (remainder filled in from reference TRBV28 and TRBJ2-1): DVKVTQSSRYLVKRTGEKVFLECVQDMDHENMFWYRQDPGLGLRLIYFSYDVKMKEKGDIPEGYSVSREKKERFSLILESASTNQTSMYLCASSNGLFTYNEQFFGPGTRLTVL.

This chain joins TRBV7-2 and TRBJ1-1; D ambiguous. The CDR3 covers 13 residues. Trimming pared 2 bases from V and 4 bases from J, leaving 8 bases between. Germline loops: CDR1 SGHTA, CDR2 FQGNSA. The CDR3 sequence is CASSLRVVTEAFF. CDR3 nucleotide sequence: TGTGCCAGCAGCTTACGGGTAGTCACTGAAGCTTTCTTT.